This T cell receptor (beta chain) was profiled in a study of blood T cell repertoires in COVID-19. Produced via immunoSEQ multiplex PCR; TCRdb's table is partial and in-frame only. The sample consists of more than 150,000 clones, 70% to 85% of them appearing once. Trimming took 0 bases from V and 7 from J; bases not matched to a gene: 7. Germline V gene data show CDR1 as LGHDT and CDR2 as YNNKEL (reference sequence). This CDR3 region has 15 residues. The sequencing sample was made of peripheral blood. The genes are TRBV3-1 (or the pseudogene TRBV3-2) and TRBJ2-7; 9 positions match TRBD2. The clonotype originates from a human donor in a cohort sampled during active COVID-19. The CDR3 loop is CASSQDLAGGKEQYF. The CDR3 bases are TGTGCCAGCAGCCAAGATCTGGCGGGGGGGAAGGAGCAGTACTTC.